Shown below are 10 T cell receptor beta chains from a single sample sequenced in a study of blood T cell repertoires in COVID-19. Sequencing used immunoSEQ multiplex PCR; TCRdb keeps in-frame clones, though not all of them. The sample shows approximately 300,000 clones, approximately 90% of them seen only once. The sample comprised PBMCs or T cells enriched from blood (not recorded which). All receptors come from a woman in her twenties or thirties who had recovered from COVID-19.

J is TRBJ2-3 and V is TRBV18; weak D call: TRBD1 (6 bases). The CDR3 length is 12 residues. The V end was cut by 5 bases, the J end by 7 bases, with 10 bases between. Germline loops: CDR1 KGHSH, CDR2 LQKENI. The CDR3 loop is CASSSQGYTQYF. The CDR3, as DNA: TGTGCCAGCTCATCTCAGGGGTATACGCAGTATTTT.

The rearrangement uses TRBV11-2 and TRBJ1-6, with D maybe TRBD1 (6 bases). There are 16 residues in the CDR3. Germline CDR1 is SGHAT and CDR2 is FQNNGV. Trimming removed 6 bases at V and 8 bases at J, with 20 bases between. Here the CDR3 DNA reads TGTGCCAGCAGACATTACACAGGGTCCTCCCATTCACCCCTCCACTTT. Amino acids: CASRHYTGSSHSPLHF.

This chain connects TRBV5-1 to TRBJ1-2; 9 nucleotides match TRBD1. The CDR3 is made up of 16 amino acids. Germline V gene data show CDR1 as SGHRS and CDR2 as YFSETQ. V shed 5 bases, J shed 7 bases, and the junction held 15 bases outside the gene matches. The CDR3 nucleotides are TGCGCCAGCAGTCAGACAGGACAGGGGTTTGGTGTTGGCTACACCTTC. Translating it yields CASSQTGQGFGVGYTF.

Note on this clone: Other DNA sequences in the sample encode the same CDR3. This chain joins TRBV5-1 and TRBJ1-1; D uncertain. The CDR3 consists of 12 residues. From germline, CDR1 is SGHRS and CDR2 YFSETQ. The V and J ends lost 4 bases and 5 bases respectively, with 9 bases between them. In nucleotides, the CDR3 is TGCGCCAGCAGCCTGGGGAGGACTGAAGCTTTCTTT. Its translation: CASSLGRTEAFF.

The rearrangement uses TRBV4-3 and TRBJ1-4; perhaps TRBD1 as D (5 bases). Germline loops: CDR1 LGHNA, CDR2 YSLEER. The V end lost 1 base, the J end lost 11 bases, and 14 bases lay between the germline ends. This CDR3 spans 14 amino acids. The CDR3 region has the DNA TGCGCCAGCAGCCAAGTGGCCTCCGGGGGGAAACTGTTTTTT. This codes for CASSQVASGGKLFF.

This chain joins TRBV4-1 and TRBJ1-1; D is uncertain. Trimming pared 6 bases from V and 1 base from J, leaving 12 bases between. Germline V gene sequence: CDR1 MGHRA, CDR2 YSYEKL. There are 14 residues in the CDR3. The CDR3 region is CASRKTETNTEAFF. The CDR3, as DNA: TGCGCCAGCAGGAAAACAGAGACGAACACTGAAGCTTTCTTT.

CDR3 sequence reads: CASSLGGTGGSSGEAYEQFF. Written as DNA, the CDR3 is TGCGCCAGCAGCTTGGGAGGGACAGGGGGCTCTAGCGGGGAGGCCTATGAGCAGTTCTTC. The genes are TRBV5-1 and TRBJ2-1; 12 nucleotides match TRBD1. The CDR3 is 20 residues long. V lost 0 bases, J lost 8 bases, and 18 bases stayed unmatched. Germline values: CDR1 SGHRS, CDR2 YFSETQ. The full variable domain, rest sourced from reference TRBV5-1 and TRBJ2-1, is KAGVTQTPRYLIKTRGQQVTLSCSPISGHRSVSWYQQTPGQGLQFLFEYFSETQRNKGNFPGRFSGRQFSNSRSEMNVSTLELGDSALYLCASSLGGTGGSSGEAYEQFFGPGTRLTVL.

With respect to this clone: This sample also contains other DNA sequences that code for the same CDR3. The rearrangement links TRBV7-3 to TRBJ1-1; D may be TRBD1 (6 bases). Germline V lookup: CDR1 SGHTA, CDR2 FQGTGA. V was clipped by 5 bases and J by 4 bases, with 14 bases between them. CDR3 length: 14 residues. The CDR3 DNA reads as TGTGCCAGCAGCCTGGGGCAGGGGAGCACTGAAGCTTTCTTT. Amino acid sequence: CASSLGQGSTEAFF.

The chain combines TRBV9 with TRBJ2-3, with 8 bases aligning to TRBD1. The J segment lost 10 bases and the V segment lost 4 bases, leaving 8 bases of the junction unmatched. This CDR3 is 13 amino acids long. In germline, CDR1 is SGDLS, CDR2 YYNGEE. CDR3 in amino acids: CASSPYRGTAQYF. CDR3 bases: TGTGCCAGCAGCCCCTACAGGGGGACCGCGCAGTATTTT.

CDR3 protein: CASSPEGAGGDEQFF. CDR3 nucleotide sequence: TGTGCCAGCTCACCAGAGGGGGCAGGGGGTGATGAGCAGTTCTTC. The gene calls are TRBV18 and TRBJ2-1; 7 nucleotides line up with TRBD1. After removal of 2 bases from V and 8 bases from J, the junction contained 9 bases not matched to a gene. The CDR3 sequence is 15 residues long. Germline CDR1 is KGHSH and CDR2 is LQKENI.